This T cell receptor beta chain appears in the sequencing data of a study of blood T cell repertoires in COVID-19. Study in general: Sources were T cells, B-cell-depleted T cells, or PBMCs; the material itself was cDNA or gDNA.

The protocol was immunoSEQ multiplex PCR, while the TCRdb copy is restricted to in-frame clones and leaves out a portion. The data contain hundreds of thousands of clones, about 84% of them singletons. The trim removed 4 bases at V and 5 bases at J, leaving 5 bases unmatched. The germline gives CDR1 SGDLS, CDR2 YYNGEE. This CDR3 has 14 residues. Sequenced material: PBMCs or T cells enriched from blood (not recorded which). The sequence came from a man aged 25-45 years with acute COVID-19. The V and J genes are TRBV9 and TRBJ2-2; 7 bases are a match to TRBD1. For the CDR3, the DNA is TGTGCCAGCAGCCCAGGGGGACGTACCGGGGAGCTGTTTTTT. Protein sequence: CASSPGGRTGELFF.